This TCR beta chain stems from a study of blood T cells in healthy people across ages. A second PCR of roughly 7 to 11 cycles used a sample-barcoded 5' primer and a J-beta primer mix. TCRdb re-called the 5' RACE reads through MiXCR, storing one row per CDR3 protein. Of more than 900,000 distinct CDR3 sequences listed, approximately 25% are singletons. Germline CDR1 reads DFQATT; CDR2 reads SNEGSKA (reference sequence). Trimming took 8 bases from V and 5 from J, leaving 12 bases between them. The CDR3 has 12 amino acids. The sample was also linked to a second study, of T cells of mothers and their children. That paper adds: Biologically related mothers and children overlapped slightly more than unrelated pairs, a non-significant difference.

The sequenced sample was blood. The receptor was isolated from a girl aged 2-9 years in good health. This chain connects TRBV20-1 to TRBJ1-4; D uncertain. Written as DNA, the CDR3 is TGCAGTCTAAACTTGGGGAATGAAAAACTGTTTTTT. Translated, it gives CSLNLGNEKLFF.